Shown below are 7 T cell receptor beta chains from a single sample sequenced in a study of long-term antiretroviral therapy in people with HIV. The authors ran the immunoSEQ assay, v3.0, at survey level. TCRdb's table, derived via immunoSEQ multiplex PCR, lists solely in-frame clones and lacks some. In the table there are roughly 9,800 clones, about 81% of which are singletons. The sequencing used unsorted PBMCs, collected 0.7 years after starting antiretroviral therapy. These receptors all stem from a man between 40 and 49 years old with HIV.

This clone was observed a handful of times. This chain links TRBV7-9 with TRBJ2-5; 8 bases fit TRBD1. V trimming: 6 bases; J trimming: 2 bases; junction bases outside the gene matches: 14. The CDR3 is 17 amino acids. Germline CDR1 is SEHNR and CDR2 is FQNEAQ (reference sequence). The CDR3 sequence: CASSPYTGQANQETQYF. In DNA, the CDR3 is TGTGCCAGCAGTCCTTACACGGGACAGGCAAATCAAGAGACCCAGTACTTC.

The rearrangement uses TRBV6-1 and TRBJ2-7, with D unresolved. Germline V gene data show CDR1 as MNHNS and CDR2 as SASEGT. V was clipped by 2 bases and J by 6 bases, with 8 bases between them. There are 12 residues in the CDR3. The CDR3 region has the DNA TGTGCCAGCAGTGAACGCGTCGGCGAGCAGTACTTC. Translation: CASSERVGEQYF.

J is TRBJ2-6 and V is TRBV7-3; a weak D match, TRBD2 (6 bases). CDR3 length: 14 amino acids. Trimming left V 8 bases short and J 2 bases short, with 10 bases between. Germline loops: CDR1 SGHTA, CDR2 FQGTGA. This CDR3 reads CASSGGAGANVLTF. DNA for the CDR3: TGTGCCAGCTCCGGAGGGGCTGGGGCCAACGTCCTGACTTTC.

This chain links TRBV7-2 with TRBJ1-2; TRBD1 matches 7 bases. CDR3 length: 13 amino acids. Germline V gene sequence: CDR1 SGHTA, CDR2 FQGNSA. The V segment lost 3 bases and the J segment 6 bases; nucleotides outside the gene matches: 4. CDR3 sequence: CASSLRGGHGYTF. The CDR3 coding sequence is TGTGCCAGCAGCTTGCGAGGGGGCCATGGCTACACCTTC.

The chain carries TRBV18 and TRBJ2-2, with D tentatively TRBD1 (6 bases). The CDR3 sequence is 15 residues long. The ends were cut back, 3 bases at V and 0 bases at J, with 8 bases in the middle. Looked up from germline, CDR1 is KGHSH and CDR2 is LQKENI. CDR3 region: CASSPRTANTGELFF. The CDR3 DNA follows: TGTGCCAGCTCACCCCGGACAGCGAACACCGGGGAGCTGTTTTTT.

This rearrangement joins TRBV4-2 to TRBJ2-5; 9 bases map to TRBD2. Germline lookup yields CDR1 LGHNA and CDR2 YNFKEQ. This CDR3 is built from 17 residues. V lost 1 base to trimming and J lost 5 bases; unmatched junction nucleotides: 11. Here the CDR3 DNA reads TGTGCCAGCAGCCAAGGGGTGGCGGGAGGGCCGCGGGAGACCCAGTACTTC. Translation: CASSQGVAGGPRETQYF.

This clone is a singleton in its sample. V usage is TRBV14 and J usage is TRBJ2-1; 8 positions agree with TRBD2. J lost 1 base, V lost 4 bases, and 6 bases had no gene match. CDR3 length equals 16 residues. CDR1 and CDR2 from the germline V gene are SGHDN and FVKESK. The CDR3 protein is CASSPSGRGSYNEQFF. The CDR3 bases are TGTGCCAGCAGCCCAAGCGGGAGAGGTTCCTACAATGAGCAGTTCTTC.